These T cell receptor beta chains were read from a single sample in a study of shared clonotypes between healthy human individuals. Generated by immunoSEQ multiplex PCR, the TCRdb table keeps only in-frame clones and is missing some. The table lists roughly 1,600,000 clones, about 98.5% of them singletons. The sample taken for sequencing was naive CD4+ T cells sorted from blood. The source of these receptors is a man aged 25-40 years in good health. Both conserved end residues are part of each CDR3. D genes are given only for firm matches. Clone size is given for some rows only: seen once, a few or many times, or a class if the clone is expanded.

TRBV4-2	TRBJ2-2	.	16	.	TGTGCCAGCAGCCAAGATCCCGACTTGAACACCGGGGAGCTGTTTTTT	CASSQDPDLNTGELFF
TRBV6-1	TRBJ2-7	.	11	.	TGTGCCAGCGGAATAAAAAGGGAGCAGTACTTC	CASGIKREQYF
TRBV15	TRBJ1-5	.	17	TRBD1	TGTGCCACCAGCAGAGATAGGACAGGGGTTAGCAATCAGCCCCAGCATTTT	CATSRDRTGVSNQPQHF
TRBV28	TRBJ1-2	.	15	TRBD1	TGTGCCAGCAGTTTGGGGGGACAGGAGCATGATGGCTACACCTTC	CASSLGGQEHDGYTF
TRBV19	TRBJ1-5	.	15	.	TGTGCCAGTAGTCCAGGACCGCTTAGCAATCAGCCCCAGCATTTT	CASSPGPLSNQPQHF
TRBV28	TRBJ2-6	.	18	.	TGTGCCAGCAGTTTAGTTCCAATGGCCGCGCCTGGGGCCAACGTCCTGACTTTC	CASSLVPMAAPGANVLTF
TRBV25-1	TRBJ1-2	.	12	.	TGTGCCACCTGGGAGTTCGACTATGGCTACACCTTC	CATWEFDYGYTF
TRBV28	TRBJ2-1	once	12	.	TGTGCCAGCAACCCCGGGGGCAATGAGCAGTTCTTC	CASNPGGNEQFF
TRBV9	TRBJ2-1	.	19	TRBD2	TGTGCCAGCAGCAGAACCGGGACTAGCGGGGGATGGGAATACAATGAGCAGTTCTTC	CASSRTGTSGGWEYNEQFF
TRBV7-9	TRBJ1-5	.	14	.	TGTGCCAGCAGCTTAGAGGCCGGTCCTTTACCCCAGCATTTT	CASSLEAGPLPQHF
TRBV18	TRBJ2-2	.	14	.	TGTGCCAGCTCCAGGGAAGGAGCCACCGGGGAGCTGTTTTTT	CASSREGATGELFF
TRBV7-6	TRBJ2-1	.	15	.	TGTGCCAGCAGCTTAGAGGGACTCTCGTACAATGAGCAGTTCTTC	CASSLEGLSYNEQFF
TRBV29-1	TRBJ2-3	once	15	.	TGCAGCGTTGTTATTAGCGGTTATAGCACAGATACGCAGTATTTT	CSVVISGYSTDTQYF
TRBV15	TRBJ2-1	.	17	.	TGTGCCACCAGCAGACAAACCGGGACCTTCCTCTACAATGAGCAGTTCTTC	CATSRQTGTFLYNEQFF
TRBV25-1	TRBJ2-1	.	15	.	TGTGCCAGCAGTGAAACTAGTGGATCCGGCCTAGAGCAGTTCTTC	CASSETSGSGLEQFF
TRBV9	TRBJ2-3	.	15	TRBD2	TGTGCCAGCAGCGCGACTAGCGGAAGCACAGATACGCAGTATTTT	CASSATSGSTDTQYF
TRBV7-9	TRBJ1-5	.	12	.	TGTGCCAGCAGCATCGGCGGGAAGCCCCAGCATTTT	CASSIGGKPQHF
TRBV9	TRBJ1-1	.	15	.	TGTGCCAGCAGCGTAGGAAGTAGCCACCTCCGGGGAGCTTTCTTT	CASSVGSSHLRGAFF
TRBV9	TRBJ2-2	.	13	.	TGTGCCAGCAGCCTCCAGCGGGCCGGGGAGCTGTTTTTT	CASSLQRAGELFF
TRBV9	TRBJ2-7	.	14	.	TGTGCCAGCAGCGTAGCTTCAGATTTCTACGAGCAGTACTTC	CASSVASDFYEQYF
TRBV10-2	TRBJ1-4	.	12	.	TGCGCCAGCAAGCCGGGGAATGAAAAACTGTTTTTT	CASKPGNEKLFF
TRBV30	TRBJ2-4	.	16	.	TGTGCCTGGAGTGACAGGTTAGGACTAGCCAAAAACATTCAGTACTTC	CAWSDRLGLAKNIQYF
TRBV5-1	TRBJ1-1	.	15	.	TGCGCCAGCAGCCCCCGGGGGGGCCGGAACACTGAAGCTTTCTTT	CASSPRGGRNTEAFF
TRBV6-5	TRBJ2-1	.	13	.	TGTGCCAGCAGTACAGGGTCTCGCAATGAGCAGTTCTTC	CASSTGSRNEQFF
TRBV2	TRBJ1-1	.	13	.	TGTGCCAGCAGTGAGAGGGAAAACACTGAAGCTTTCTTT	CASSERENTEAFF
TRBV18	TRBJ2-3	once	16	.	TGTGCCAGCTCACCACTCCCGGGACGGGACACAGATACGCAGTATTTT	CASSPLPGRDTDTQYF